The TCR beta chain described here comes from a study of cytomegalovirus exposure and HLA in healthy donors. Study outcomes and limitations: Rare TCR sequences predominated, though certain public TCRs were found in many donors. Reports credit the classifier with highly specific, highly sensitive diagnosis of cytomegalovirus status. Cytomegalovirus association was listed for roughly 160 TCR beta chains.

The method was immunoSEQ multiplex PCR; TCRdb's version includes in-frame clones alone and lacks a portion of them. The sample includes approximately 50,000 clones, 88% of them seen just once. After removal of 7 bases from V and 1 base from J, the junction contained 8 bases not matched to a gene. Germline V gene data show CDR1 as LNHDA and CDR2 as SQIVND (reference sequence). The CDR3 extends over 16 amino acids. Comments on this clone: Its antigen is still unknown.

The receptor's source is a woman between 25 and 40 years old in good health and CMV-seronegative. The specimen was PBMCs. J is TRBJ2-2 and V is TRBV19; TRBD1 aligns across 8 bases. CDR3 sequence: CASTNPGQENTGELFF. The CDR3 nucleotides read TGTGCCAGTACCAATCCGGGACAGGAGAACACCGGGGAGCTGTTTTTT.